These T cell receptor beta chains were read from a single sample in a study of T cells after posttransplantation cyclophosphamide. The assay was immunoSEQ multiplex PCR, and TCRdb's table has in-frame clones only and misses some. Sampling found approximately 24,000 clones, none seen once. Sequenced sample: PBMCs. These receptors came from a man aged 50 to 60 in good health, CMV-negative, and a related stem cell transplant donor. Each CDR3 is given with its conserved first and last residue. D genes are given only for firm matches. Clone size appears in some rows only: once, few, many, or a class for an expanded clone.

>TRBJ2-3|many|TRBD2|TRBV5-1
CASSLASGGADGTDTQYF
TGCGCCAGCAGCTTGGCTAGCGGGGGGGCGGACGGCACAGATACGCAGTATTTT
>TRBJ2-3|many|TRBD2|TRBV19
CASSTHRSSGSTDTQYF
TGTGCCAGTAGTACCCACCGATCTAGCGGGAGCACAGATACGCAGTATTTT
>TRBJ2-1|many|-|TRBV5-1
CASSSEGAGSYNEQFF
TGCGCCAGCAGCTCTGAGGGGGCGGGGTCCTACAATGAGCAGTTCTTC
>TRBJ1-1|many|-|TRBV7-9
CASSLTGNTEAFF
TGTGCCAGCAGCTTAACGGGGAACACTGAAGCTTTCTTT
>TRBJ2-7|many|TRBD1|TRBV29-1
CSVSGTGEVREQYF
TGCAGCGTTTCCGGGACAGGGGAGGTTCGGGAGCAGTACTTC
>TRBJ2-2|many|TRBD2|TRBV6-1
CACRGLATNTGELFF
TGTGCCTGCCGGGGACTAGCGACCAACACCGGGGAGCTGTTTTTT
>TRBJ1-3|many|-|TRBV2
CASSDRAGNTIYF
TGTGCCAGCAGTGACAGGGCTGGAAACACCATATATTTT
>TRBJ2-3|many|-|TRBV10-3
CAISESSRDLDTQYF
TGTGCCATCAGTGAGTCGAGCAGGGATCTAGATACGCAGTATTTT
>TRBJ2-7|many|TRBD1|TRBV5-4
CASSLIGQGAYYEQYF
TGTGCCAGCAGCTTGATCGGCCAGGGGGCGTACTACGAGCAGTACTTC
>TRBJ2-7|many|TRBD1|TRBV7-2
CASSQGQGFPEQYF
TGTGCCAGCAGCCAGGGACAGGGATTCCCCGAGCAGTACTTC
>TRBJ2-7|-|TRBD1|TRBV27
CASSLAPTGSYEQYF
TGTGCCAGCAGTTTGGCCCCGACAGGGTCCTACGAGCAGTACTTC
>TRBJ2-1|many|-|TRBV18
CASSVRSIADEQFF
TGTGCCAGCTCAGTCCGCTCCATAGCGGATGAGCAGTTCTTC
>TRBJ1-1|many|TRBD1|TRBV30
CAWSFPGQGVKAFF
TGTGCCTGGAGTTTTCCGGGACAGGGGGTGAAAGCTTTCTTT
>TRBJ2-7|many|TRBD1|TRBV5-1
CASSSQARDREGISYEQYF
TGCGCCAGCAGTTCTCAGGCTAGGGACAGGGAGGGGATCTCCTACGAGCAGTACTTC
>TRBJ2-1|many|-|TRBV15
CATSRVREEQFF
TGTGCCACCAGCAGAGTTAGGGAGGAGCAGTTCTTC
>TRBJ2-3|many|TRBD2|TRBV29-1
CSATPSRGFFTDTQYF
TGCAGCGCTACCCCGTCGCGGGGGTTCTTCACAGATACGCAGTATTTT
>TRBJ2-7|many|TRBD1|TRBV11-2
CASSRRQGSSYEQYF
TGTGCCAGCAGCCGCCGACAGGGATCATCTTACGAGCAGTACTTC
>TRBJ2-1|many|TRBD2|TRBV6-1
CASSEATSEGNEQFF
TGTGCCAGCAGTGAAGCGACTAGCGAGGGGAATGAGCAGTTCTTC
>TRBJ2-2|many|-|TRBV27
CASSRQATGELFF
TGTGCCAGCAGTCGACAGGCCACCGGGGAGCTGTTTTTT
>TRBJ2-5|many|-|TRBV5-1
CASSSDGMQETQYF
TGCGCCAGCAGCTCGGACGGGATGCAAGAGACCCAGTACTTC
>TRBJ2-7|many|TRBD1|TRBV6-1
CASIGQGEAYEQYF
TGTGCCAGCATAGGACAGGGAGAGGCCTACGAGCAGTACTTC
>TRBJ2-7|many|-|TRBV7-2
CASSPTPSSSYEQYF
TGTGCCAGCAGCCCGACTCCGTCTTCTTCCTACGAGCAGTACTTC
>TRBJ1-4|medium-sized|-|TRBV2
CASSGVRDAVEKLFF
TGTGCCAGCTCGGGAGTCCGGGACGCCGTCGAAAAACTGTTTTTT
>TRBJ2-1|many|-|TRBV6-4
CASSEGANNEQFF
TGTGCCAGCAGTGAAGGGGCTAACAATGAGCAGTTCTTC
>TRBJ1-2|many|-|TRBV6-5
CASSTGANYGYTF
TGTGCCAGCAGCACAGGAGCTAACTATGGCTACACCTTC
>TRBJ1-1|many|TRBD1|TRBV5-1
CASSYRTGMNTEAFF
TGCGCCAGCAGCTACAGGACAGGGATGAACACTGAAGCTTTCTTT
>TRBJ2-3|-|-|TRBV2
CASRLESTDTQYF
TGTGCCAGCAGACTAGAAAGCACAGATACGCAGTATTTT
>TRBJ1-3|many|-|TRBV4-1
CASSQESRNTIYF
TGCGCCAGCAGCCAAGAGTCTCGAAACACCATATATTTT
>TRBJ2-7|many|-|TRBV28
CASSLLAWTGFPYEQYF
TGTGCCAGCAGTTTACTGGCCTGGACGGGGTTCCCCTACGAGCAGTACTTC
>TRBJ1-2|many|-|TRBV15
CATSRDLTGYGYTF
TGTGCCACCAGCAGAGATCTGACAGGCTATGGCTACACCTTC
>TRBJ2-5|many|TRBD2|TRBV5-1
CASSPAAGGGETQYF
TGCGCCAGCAGCCCAGCGGCGGGGGGCGGGGAGACCCAGTACTTC
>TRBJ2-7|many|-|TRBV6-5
CASSLDSGLLYEQYF
TGTGCCAGCAGCCTGGACAGCGGCTTACTCTACGAGCAGTACTTC
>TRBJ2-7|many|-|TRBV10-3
CATLQRGGYEQYF
TGTGCCACACTGCAGAGGGGGGGTTACGAGCAGTACTTC
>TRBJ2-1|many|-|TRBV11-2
CASSSSGASEQFF
TGTGCCAGCAGCTCGTCAGGGGCGTCTGAGCAGTTCTTC
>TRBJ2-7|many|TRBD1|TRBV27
CASKNRGPQSVEQYF
TGTGCCAGCAAAAACAGGGGGCCCCAGTCAGTCGAGCAGTACTTC
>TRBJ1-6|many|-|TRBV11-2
CASRPGTRGDSPLHF
TGTGCCAGCAGGCCAGGGACTCGGGGTGATTCACCCCTCCACTTT
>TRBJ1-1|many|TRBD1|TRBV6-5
CASSLYDRTGSREAFF
TGTGCCAGCAGTTTATATGATAGGACAGGCAGCAGAGAAGCTTTCTTT
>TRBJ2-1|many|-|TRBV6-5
CASSPRGGGSRLF
TGTGCCAGCAGTCCCCGCGGGGGCGGTTCGCGGCTCTTC
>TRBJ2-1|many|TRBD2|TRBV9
CASSPSVGLAGANEQFF
TGTGCCAGCAGCCCCTCCGTCGGGCTAGCGGGGGCTAATGAGCAGTTCTTC
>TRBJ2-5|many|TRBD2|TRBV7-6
CASSLLVRGSQETQYF
TGTGCCAGCAGCTTACTGGTGCGGGGGAGCCAAGAGACCCAGTACTTC
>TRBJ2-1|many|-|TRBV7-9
CASSILQGSAYNEQFF
TGTGCCAGCAGCATATTGCAGGGGAGTGCCTACAATGAGCAGTTCTTC
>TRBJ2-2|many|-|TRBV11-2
CASSLGLVSGELFF
TGTGCCAGCAGCTTAGGTTTGGTTAGTGGGGAGCTGTTTTTT
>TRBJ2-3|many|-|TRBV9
CASGARDTQYF
TGTGCCAGCGGCGCGCGAGATACGCAGTATTTT
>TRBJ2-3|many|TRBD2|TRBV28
CASSKRLASSETDTQYF
TGTGCCAGCAGCAAGAGACTAGCGAGCTCCGAGACAGATACGCAGTATTTT
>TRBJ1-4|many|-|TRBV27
CASSPRGTTAEKLFF
TGTGCCAGCAGTCCACGAGGAACGACGGCGGAAAAACTGTTTTTT
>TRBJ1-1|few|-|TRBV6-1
CASSYLGPTEAFF
TGTGCCAGCAGTTATCTAGGCCCTACTGAAGCTTTCTTT
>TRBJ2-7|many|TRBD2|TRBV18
CASSPSGDSYEQYF
TGTGCCAGCTCACCTAGCGGGGACTCCTACGAGCAGTACTTC
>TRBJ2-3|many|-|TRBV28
CASSYLAVGVGDTQYF
TGTGCCAGCAGCTATTTAGCGGTGGGGGTAGGAGATACGCAGTATTTT
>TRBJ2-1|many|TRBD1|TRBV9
CASSPWTGQDEQFF
TGTGCCAGCAGCCCCTGGACAGGGCAGGATGAGCAGTTCTTC
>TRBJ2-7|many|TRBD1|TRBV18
CASSPQAGQGAYEQYF
TGTGCCAGCTCACCACAGGCCGGACAGGGGGCCTACGAGCAGTACTTC
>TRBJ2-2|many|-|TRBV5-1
CASSSFDKNTGELFF
TGCGCCAGTAGCTCCTTCGACAAGAACACCGGGGAGCTGTTTTTT
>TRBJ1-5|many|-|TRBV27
CASSLSGGTNQPQHF
TGTGCCAGCAGTTTATCTGGGGGGACCAATCAGCCCCAGCATTTT
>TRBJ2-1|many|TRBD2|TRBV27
CASSNRVAGDNEQFF
TGTGCCAGCAGTAATAGGGTAGCGGGGGACAATGAGCAGTTCTTC
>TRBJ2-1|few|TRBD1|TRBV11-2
CASSRGDRGINNEQFF
TGTGCCAGCAGCCGTGGAGACAGGGGAATAAACAATGAGCAGTTCTTC
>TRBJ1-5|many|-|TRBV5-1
CASSSGLSNQPQHF
TGCGCCAGCAGCTCGGGATTAAGCAATCAGCCCCAGCATTTT
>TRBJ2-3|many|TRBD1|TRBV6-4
CASSDDRGTDTQYF
TGTGCCAGCAGTGACGACAGGGGTACAGATACGCAGTATTTT
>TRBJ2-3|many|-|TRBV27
CASSRRSASDSTDTQYF
TGTGCCAGCAGCCGCCGGTCGGCTAGCGATAGCACAGATACGCAGTATTTT
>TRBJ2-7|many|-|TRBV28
CASSLLPLSRRNEQYF
TGTGCCAGCAGTTTATTGCCCCTGAGCAGGCGCAACGAGCAGTACTTC
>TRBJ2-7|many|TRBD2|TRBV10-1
CASSTRLAGAVGEQYF
TGCGCCAGCAGTACCAGATTAGCGGGAGCGGTCGGCGAGCAGTACTTC